This T cell receptor (beta chain) was identified during a study of beta chain features in type 1 diabetes. Whole-study findings and limits: Among all four CD4+ subsets, Type 1 diabetes patients had TCRB CDR3s that were moderately but significantly shorter.

Post-sort purity exceeded 95% for all sorted populations. Notes on this clone: Its target is unknown. The same CDR3 also results from other DNA sequences found in this sample.

The whole isolated RNA underwent reverse transcription, so sequencing captured expressed TCRB transcripts. Clones were read by immunoSEQ multiplex PCR, and TCRdb kept only the in-frame ones, dropping some. The table has tens of thousands of clones, under 45% seen once; the top ten hold approximately 1.5%. Germline V gene lookup returns CDR1 SNHLY and CDR2 FYNNEI. This CDR3 is 16 amino acids long. V was clipped by 1 base and J by 7 bases; unmatched bases: 7. The rearrangement uses TRBV2 and TRBJ1-6, with 7 bases that match TRBD1. The clonotype comes from a man aged 25 to 40 with type 1 diabetes. Sample: Tregs from blood. Here the CDR3 DNA reads TGTGCCAGCAGTGAAGGGTGGGACAGACGAAATTCACCCCTCCACTTT. Translating it yields CASSEGWDRRNSPLHF.